This TCR beta chain appears in the sequencing data of a study of CD8 T cells in ankylosing spondylitis. TCRdb independently ran MiXCR on the 5' RACE reads; one entry per CDR3 protein. Of about 700,000 distinct CDR3 sequences in the sample, roughly 19% were seen once. The CDR3 totals 16 residues. V was pared by 5 bases and J by 1 base, with 15 bases between. About this clonotype itself: Its specificity is unknown.

Findings and caveats of the study: A TCR beta motif of under 10 highly homologous variants appeared characteristic of ankylosing spondylitis blood.

The receptor was derived from a male donor with ankylosing spondylitis. Input material: blood, either unsorted or a sorted T cell fraction (not recorded which). J is TRBJ2-1 and V is TRBV12-3 or TRBV12-4, with D perhaps TRBD2 (5 bases). CDR3 bases: TGTGCCAGCAGTCTCGGGAACCCAGGATCCTACAATGAGCAGTTCTTC. This codes for CASSLGNPGSYNEQFF.